The source of this TCR beta chain is a study of CD8+ T cells in alopecia areata (dated by TCRdb to the late 2010s). In terms of the full investigation: Treated patients were enrolled in an open-label pilot trial of oral tofacitinib at 5 to 10 mg twice daily for moderate-to-severe alopecia areata. Tofacitinib was given for 6 to 18 months, followed by 6 months of follow-up off drug to assess delayed response and recurrence. Disease severity in treated patients was measured with the SALT score, which quantifies the percentage of affected scalp surface area. In both human patients and the C3H/HeJ mouse model, the study applied high-throughput TCRbeta sequencing to look at T cell clonal expansion in alopecia areata. On the human side, TCRbeta sequencing was run on scalp tissue and on sorted CD4+ and CD8+ peripheral blood T cells from healthy controls and from alopecia areata patients with either patchy or totalis/universalis disease. Biopsies were taken from tofacitinib-treated patients at baseline and again at 4 and 24 weeks into treatment, and several of those patients also had a later scalp biopsy. Scalp clonality was compared among normal scalp (n=4), patchy alopecia areata scalp (n=8), and alopecia totalis/universalis scalp (n=8). The RNA source kit depended on sample type: the PAXgene miRNA kit for fixed scalp, the miRNeasy kit for PBMCs, and the RNeasy kit for mouse skin. immunoSEQ multiplex PCR using 35 Vbeta forward primers and 13 Jbeta reverse primers was used to amplify TCRbeta CDR3 regions. Study-wide conclusions, independent of this receptor: Unlike mouse skin, where gammadelta T cells dominate, normal human skin contains resident alphabeta T cells that get sequenced too, which complicates analysis of the scalp TCR repertoire. Shared TCR sequences between patients were less evident than in mice, which may be partly attributable to HLA diversity in the patient population. Lesional scalp, especially in alopecia totalis/universalis, showed higher clonality and more expanded CD8+ clones than normal scalp, suggesting antigenic drive. Scalp clonality and the number of expanded CD8+ clones among the top 100 scalp clones were significantly decreased by tofacitinib. The treated cohort was small, with a single nonresponder, so links between baseline CD8+ expansion and response need larger studies. Many expanded lesional clones persisted in scalp and blood during tofacitinib treatment, which may partly explain relapse after stopping treatment.

According to the study, the label for this sample's treatment or condition signals: oral pan-JAK inhibitor, 5-10 mg twice daily. Lesional scalp punch biopsies and peripheral blood were collected from alopecia areata patients. After PBMCs were isolated by density centrifugation and stained for CD3, CD4 and CD8, a FACSAria was used to sort CD4+ and CD8+ T cells. Library construction relied on the immunoSEQ multiplex PCR assay. RNA was extracted from all samples and reverse transcribed into cDNA as template for TCR sequencing. SuperScript III was used to make first-strand cDNA, primed with a 2:1 mix of oligo-dT and random hexamers. A synthetic immune receptor repertoire was used to measure amplification bias, and any remaining bias was corrected computationally. The authors processed their data as follows. Raw reads were preprocessed to remove errors, and CDR3 was defined by IMGT conventions from the conserved cysteine to phenylalanine. To get clonality, Shannon entropy was normalized by log2 of the number of productive unique TCRs and the result was subtracted from 1. Whether each scalp clone was CD4 or CD8 was inferred by checking scalp TCRbeta sequences against the CD4 and CD8 repertoires from sorted blood. The table was pulled from immuneACCESS by TCRdb, which kept in-frame rearrangements only. Such tables lose some clones; where checked, under half of the loss comes from unresolved V genes, and the rest has no known cause. V, J and clone size derive from that table, while D and trimming were established from the DNA sequence. Across this sample there are around 180,000 clones, with less than 70% seen only once. The ten largest clones capture about 1.3% of the sample.

The germline V gene yields SQVTM for CDR1 and ANQGSEA for CDR2. V is clipped by 3 bases and J by 3 bases, and the sequence between their germline boundaries is 12 bases long. Including the terminal cysteine and phenylalanine, the CDR3 comprises 13 residues. The DNA shown is the 39-base CDR3, in frame from base 1. There are a few counts of this clone. The antigen this receptor binds is unknown. Base qualities are missing; no much larger clone stands one base away. This chain joins TRBV29-1 to TRBJ2-7, with TRBD1 perhaps the D gene, on 5 matching bases. Sample: CD4+ T cells sorted from blood, taken around week 50, from a patient treated with tofacitinib. The source is a human donor with alopecia areata. The nucleotide sequence is TGCAGCGTTGATACAGGTACAAACTACGAGCAGTACTTC. Translated, this gives CSVDTGTNYEQYF.